Following are 10 T cell receptor beta chains from one sample sequenced in a study of cytomegalovirus exposure and HLA in healthy donors. This PCR relied on a set of 60 Vbeta primers and 13 Jbeta primers. Repertoires were generated with immunoSEQ multiplex PCR, while TCRdb's copy carries only in-frame clones and drops some. The sample yields 95,000 to 120,000 clones, approximately 67% seen once. Sequencing input: PBMCs. These receptors all come from a man aged 18 to 30 in good health and CMV-seropositive.

The chain combines TRBV27 with TRBJ1-6; D not resolved. CDR3 length: 16 amino acids. Germline assignment: CDR1 MNHEY and CDR2 SMNVEV (reference sequence). V lost 2 bases, J lost 4 bases, and 12 bases lay in between. The CDR3 loop is CASSLARETYNSPLHF. CDR3 bases: TGTGCCAGCAGTTTAGCCCGAGAAACTTATAATTCACCCCTCCACTTT.

The V call is TRBV29-1, the J call TRBJ1-2, with 7 bases that match TRBD1. Per the germline V gene, CDR1 is SQVTM and CDR2 is ANQGSEA. The V and J ends lost 6 bases and 1 base, in that order; junction bases with no gene match: 5. The CDR3 spans 13 residues. CDR3 sequence (DNA): TGCAGCGTCCGAGACAGGGATAACTATGGCTACACCTTC. Its protein product is CSVRDRDNYGYTF.

The chain is built from TRBV28 and TRBJ1-2; TRBD1 might be the D (5 bases). This CDR3 spans 13 amino acids. The germline V and J ends were trimmed by 6 bases and 1 base, with 9 bases remaining between them. Germline-derived CDR1 and CDR2 are MDHEN and SYDVKM. CDR3 sequence reads: CASRPQGNYGYTF. Written as DNA, the CDR3 is TGTGCCAGCAGGCCGCAGGGTAACTATGGCTACACCTTC.

The rearrangement links TRBV5-5 to TRBJ2-3; TRBD2 might be the D (6 bases). The CDR3 loop spans 14 amino acids. V lost 4 bases and J 0 bases, leaving 9 bases between the germline ends. Germline values: CDR1 SGHKS, CDR2 YYEKEE (reference sequence). The CDR3 sequence is CASSAGTSTDTQYF. The CDR3 DNA sequence: TGTGCCAGCAGCGCGGGGACTAGCACAGATACGCAGTATTTT.

V gene TRBV28 combines with J gene TRBJ2-7, with TRBD1 matching 10 bases. This CDR3 contains 13 residues. V dropped 6 bases and J dropped 6; count of bases not matched to a gene: 5. CDR1 is MDHEN, CDR2 SYDVKM, per germline. CDR3 protein: CASRGQGWVEQYV. The CDR3 nucleotides read TGTGCCAGCAGGGGACAGGGGTGGGTCGAGCAGTACGTC.

This clone appeared a few times. The rearrangement links TRBV7-2 to TRBJ2-5; TRBD2 matches 8 bases. The ends lost 0 bases at V and 5 bases at J; junction bases unmatched: 17. This CDR3 is 19 amino acids long. Germline V gives CDR1 SGHTA, CDR2 FQGNSA. CDR3 in DNA: TGTGCCAGCAGCTTAGCACTAAACACACCACCGGGAGGGTGGGAGACCCAGTACTTC. Its translation: CASSLALNTPPGGWETQYF.

Only a few counts were recorded for this clone. The CDR3 nucleotides are TGTGCCAGCCAGGGGTCCGATACTAACTATGGCTACACCTTC. Protein sequence: CASQGSDTNYGYTF. The chain joins TRBV28 to TRBJ1-2, with a weak D call TRBD1 (6 bases). The CDR3 is 14 amino acids. The germline gives CDR1 MDHEN, CDR2 SYDVKM. V lost 8 bases, J lost 0 bases, and 13 bases lay in between.

The rearrangement links TRBV7-7 to TRBJ2-3; 9 nucleotides match TRBD1. This CDR3 has 14 residues. Germline CDR1 is SSHAT and CDR2 is FNYEAQ (reference sequence). The V segment lost 6 bases and the J segment 1 base; nucleotides outside the gene matches: 2. This CDR3 is CASSRTGGTDTQYF. CDR3 DNA: TGTGCCAGCAGTCGGACAGGGGGCACAGATACGCAGTATTTT.

This chain uses TRBV2 with TRBJ2-2; 8 bases fit TRBD1. The CDR3 has 15 amino acids. V trimming: 7 bases; J trimming: 8 bases; junction bases outside the gene matches: 12. CDR1 and CDR2 from the germline V gene are SNHLY and FYNNEI. This CDR3 is CASTSDRGHRGELFF. As DNA, the CDR3 is TGTGCCAGCACTTCCGACAGGGGTCATAGGGGGGAGCTGTTTTTT.

This clone was detected only once. The rearrangement joins TRBV9 to TRBJ2-7; D may be TRBD2 (6 bases). The CDR3 is 17 residues long. Germline V gene data show CDR1 as SGDLS and CDR2 as YYNGEE. V gave up 10 bases and J gave up 3 bases, with 29 bases separating them. CDR3 DNA sequence: TGTGCCCCCTTATCGTGGAGGGTTTTGTGTTCGGACTACGAGCAGTACGTC. Its translation: CAPLSWRVLCSDYEQYV.